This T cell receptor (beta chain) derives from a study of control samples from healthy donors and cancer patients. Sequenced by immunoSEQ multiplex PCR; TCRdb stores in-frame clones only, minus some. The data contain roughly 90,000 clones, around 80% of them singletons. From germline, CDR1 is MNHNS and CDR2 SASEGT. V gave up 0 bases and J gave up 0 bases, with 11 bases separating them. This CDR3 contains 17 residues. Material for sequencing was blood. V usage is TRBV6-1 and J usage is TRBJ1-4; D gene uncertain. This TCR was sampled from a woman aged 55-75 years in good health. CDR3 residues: CASSEAIGVATNEKLFF. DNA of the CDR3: TGTGCCAGCAGTGAAGCGATAGGCGTTGCAACTAATGAAAAACTGTTTTTT.